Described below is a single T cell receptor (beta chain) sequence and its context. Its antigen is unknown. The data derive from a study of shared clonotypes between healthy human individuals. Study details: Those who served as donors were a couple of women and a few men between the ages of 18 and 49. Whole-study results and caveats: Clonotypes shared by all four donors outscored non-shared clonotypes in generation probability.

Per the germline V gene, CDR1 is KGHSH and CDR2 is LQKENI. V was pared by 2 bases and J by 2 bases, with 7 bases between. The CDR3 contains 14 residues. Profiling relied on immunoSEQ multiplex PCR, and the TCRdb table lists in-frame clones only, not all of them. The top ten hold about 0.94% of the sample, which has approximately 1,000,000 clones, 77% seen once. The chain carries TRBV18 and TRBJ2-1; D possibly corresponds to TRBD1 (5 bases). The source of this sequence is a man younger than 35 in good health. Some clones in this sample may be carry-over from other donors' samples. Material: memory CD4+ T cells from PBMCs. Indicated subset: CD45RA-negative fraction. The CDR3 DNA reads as TGTGCCAGCTCACCAGAGACAGCCTACAATGAGCAGTTCTTC. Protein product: CASSPETAYNEQFF.